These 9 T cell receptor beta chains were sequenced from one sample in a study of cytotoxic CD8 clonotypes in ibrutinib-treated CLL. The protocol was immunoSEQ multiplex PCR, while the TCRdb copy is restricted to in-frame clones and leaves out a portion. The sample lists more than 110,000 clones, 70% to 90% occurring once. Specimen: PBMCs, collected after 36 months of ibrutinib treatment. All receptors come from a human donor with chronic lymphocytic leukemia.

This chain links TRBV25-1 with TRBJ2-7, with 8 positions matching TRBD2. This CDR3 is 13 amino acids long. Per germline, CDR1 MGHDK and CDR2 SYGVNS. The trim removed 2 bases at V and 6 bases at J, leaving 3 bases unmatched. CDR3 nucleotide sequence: TGTGCCAGCAGTGAACAGACTAGCGCCGAGCAGTACTTC. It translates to CASSEQTSAEQYF.

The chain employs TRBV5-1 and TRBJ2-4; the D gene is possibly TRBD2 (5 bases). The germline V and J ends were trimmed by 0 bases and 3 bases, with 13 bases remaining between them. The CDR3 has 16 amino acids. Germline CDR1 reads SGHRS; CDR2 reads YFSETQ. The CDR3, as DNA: TGCGCCAGCAGCTTGGTGGCCACTGGAGGCAAAAACATTCAGTACTTC. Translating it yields CASSLVATGGKNIQYF.

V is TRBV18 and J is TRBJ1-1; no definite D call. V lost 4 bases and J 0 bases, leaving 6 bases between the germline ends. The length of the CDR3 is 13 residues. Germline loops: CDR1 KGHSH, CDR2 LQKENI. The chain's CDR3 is CASSRIMNTEAFF. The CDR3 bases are TGTGCCAGCTCACGGATCATGAACACTGAAGCTTTCTTT.

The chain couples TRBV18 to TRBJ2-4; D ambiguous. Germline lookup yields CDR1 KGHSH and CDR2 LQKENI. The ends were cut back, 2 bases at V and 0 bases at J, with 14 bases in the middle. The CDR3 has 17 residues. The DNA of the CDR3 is TGTGCCAGCTCACCAATCGGTACAAGCGTAGCCAAAAACATTCAGTACTTC. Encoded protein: CASSPIGTSVAKNIQYF.

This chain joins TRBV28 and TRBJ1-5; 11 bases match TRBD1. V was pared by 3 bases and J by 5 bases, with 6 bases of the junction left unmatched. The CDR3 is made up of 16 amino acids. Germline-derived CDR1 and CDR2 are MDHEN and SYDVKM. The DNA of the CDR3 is TGTGCCAGCAGTTTTGAAGGACAGGGGGCCCATCAGCCCCAGCATTTT. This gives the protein CASSFEGQGAHQPQHF. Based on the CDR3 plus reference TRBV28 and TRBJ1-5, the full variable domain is DVKVTQSSRYLVKRTGEKVFLECVQDMDHENMFWYRQDPGLGLRLIYFSYDVKMKEKGDIPEGYSVSREKKERFSLILESASTNQTSMYLCASSFEGQGAHQPQHFGDGTRLSIL.

CDR3 sequence reads: CAISEIGRPYEQYF. CDR3 sequence (DNA): TGTGCCATCAGTGAGATCGGCAGGCCCTACGAGCAGTACTTC. The chain is built from TRBV10-3 and TRBJ2-7; D gene uncertain. The CDR3 runs to 14 residues. V lost 2 bases and J lost 2, with 10 bases in between. Germline loops: CDR1 ENHRY, CDR2 SYGVKD.

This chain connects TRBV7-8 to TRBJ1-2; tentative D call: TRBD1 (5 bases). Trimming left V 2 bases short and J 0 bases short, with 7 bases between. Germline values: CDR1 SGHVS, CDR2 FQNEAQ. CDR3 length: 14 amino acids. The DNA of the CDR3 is TGTGCCAGCAGCTTACTACAGGCTAACTATGGCTACACCTTC. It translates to CASSLLQANYGYTF.

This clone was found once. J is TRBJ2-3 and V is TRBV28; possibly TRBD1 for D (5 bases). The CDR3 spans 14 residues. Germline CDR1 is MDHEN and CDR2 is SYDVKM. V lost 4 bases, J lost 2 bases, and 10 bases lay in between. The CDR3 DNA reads TGTGCCAGCAGTTCACCCAGGGTCACAGATACGCAGTATTTT. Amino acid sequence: CASSSPRVTDTQYF.

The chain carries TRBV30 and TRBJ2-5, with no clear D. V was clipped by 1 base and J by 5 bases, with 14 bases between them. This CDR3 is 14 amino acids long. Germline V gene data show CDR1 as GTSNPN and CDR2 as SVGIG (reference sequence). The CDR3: CAWSGLYGGETQYF. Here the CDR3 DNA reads TGTGCCTGGAGTGGACTTTACGGTGGGGAGACCCAGTACTTC. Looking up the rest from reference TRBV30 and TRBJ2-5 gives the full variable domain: SQTIHQWPATLVQPVGSPLSLECTVEGTSNPNLYWYRQAAGRGLQLLFYSVGIGQISSEVPQNLSASRPQDRQFILSSKKLLLSDSGFYLCAWSGLYGGETQYFGPGTRLLVL.